This T cell receptor beta chain was observed in a study of T cell changes during pregnancy in multiple sclerosis (dated by TCRdb to between 2017 and 2020). Study-wide context: The study examined how the T cell repertoire changed over the course of pregnancy in women with multiple sclerosis.

The method behind the library was the immunoSEQ multiplex PCR assay. TCRdb mirrors the immuneACCESS table, restricted to in-frame sequences. Some clones are absent from its copies; in checked studies, under half trace to an unresolved V gene, and the reason for the others is unknown. Here the sample has under 70,000 clones; about 90% occur a single time. Clones ranked in the top ten supply approximately 0.64% of the sample. As concerns this clone: This receptor's antigen is unknown. Per-base qualities were not stored, and no clone one base away is much larger.

Sequences MNHEY (CDR1) and SVGAGI (CDR2) are obtained from the germline V gene. Relative to germline, V is 6 bases shorter and J is 6 bases shorter, with 14 bases between their ends. From cysteine to phenylalanine, the CDR3 is 13 amino acids long. Only CDR3 DNA is held: 39 bases, read in frame from base 1. Sequencing was performed on CD4+ T cells from peripheral blood mononuclear cells, taken after pregnancy. This TCR was recovered from a female donor with multiple sclerosis, enrolled in a pregnancy study. The rearrangement combines TRBV6-5 with TRBJ1-2; the D gene remains uncertain. The CDR3 sequence is CASREIKGDGYTF. The DNA sequence is TGTGCCAGCAGGGAAATAAAGGGAGATGGCTACACCTTC.